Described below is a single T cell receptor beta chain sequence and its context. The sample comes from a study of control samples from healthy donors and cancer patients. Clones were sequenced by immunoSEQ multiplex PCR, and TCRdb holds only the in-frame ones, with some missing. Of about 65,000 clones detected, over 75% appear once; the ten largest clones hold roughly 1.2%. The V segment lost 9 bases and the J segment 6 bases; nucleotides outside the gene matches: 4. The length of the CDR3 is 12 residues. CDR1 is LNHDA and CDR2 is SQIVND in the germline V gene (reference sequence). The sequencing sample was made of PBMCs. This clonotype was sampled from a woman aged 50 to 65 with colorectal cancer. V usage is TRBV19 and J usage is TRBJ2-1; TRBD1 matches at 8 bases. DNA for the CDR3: TGTGCCAGCCGGACAGGGATCAATGAGCAGTTCTTC. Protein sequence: CASRTGINEQFF.